Each of the 17 T cell receptor beta chains below was sequenced from the same sample in a study of T cell repertoires in cytomegalovirus infection. No antigen is known for these receptors. TCRdb re-analysed the reads in MiXCR, keeping a single row per CDR3 protein. The sample comprises roughly 730,000 distinct CDR3 sequences, about 30% of which are singletons, and 15% to 20% rests with the top ten. The sample in question was cultured PBMCs, obtained from culture after CMV antigen stimulation. The receptors shown here come from a human donor in good health (CMV status not recorded). Some clones in this sample may be carry-over from other donors' samples.

This chain connects TRBV20-1 to TRBJ2-7; 7 bases are shared with TRBD2. The CDR3 has 14 amino acids. Germline V gene sequence: CDR1 DFQATT, CDR2 SNEGSKA (reference sequence). This chain's CDR3 is CSLQRGAESYEQYF. The CDR3 nucleotides are TGCAGCCTCCAGCGGGGCGCAGAGTCCTACGAGCAGTACTTC.

This clonotype was picked up many times. The chain carries TRBV7-2 and TRBJ2-7, with a weak D call TRBD2 (6 bases). V lost 3 bases and J lost 4, with 10 bases in between. The CDR3 has 13 amino acids. Germline V gives CDR1 SGHTA, CDR2 FQGNSA. CDR3 loop: CASSFWGEYEQYF. As DNA, the CDR3 is TGTGCCAGCAGCTTTTGGGGGGAGTACGAGCAGTACTTC.

This chain joins TRBV10-3 and TRBJ1-5; the D is unclear. V shed 3 bases and J shed 0 bases, with 9 bases lying between them. This CDR3 comprises 15 residues. CDR1 is ENHRY and CDR2 is SYGVKD in the germline V gene. The DNA for the CDR3 is TGTGCCATCAGTGAAGAGCTTTATAGCAATCAGCCCCAGCATTTT. As protein: CAISEELYSNQPQHF.

There are a few counts of this clonotype. The gene calls are TRBV6-6 and TRBJ2-5; weak D call: TRBD1 (5 bases). CDR3 length: 15 residues. Germline CDR1 and CDR2: MNHNY and SVGAGI (reference sequence). Trimming removed 6 bases from V and 2 bases from J, with 16 bases in between. The CDR3 sequence is CASSPTRQQQETQYF. In DNA form, the CDR3 reads TGTGCCAGCAGCCCGACGAGACAGCAACAAGAGACCCAGTACTTC.

The CDR3 spells CASSFSSGLSNPQHF. CDR3 sequence (DNA): TGTGCCAGCAGTTTTTCCTCGGGCCTGTCTAACCCCCAGCATTTT. The chain recombines TRBV28 with TRBJ1-5; D remains ambiguous. The CDR3 is 15 amino acids. V dropped 3 bases and J dropped 10 bases, with 19 bases sitting between them. CDR1 is MDHEN and CDR2 is SYDVKM in the germline V gene. Together with reference TRBV28 and TRBJ1-5, the CDR3 gives the full variable domain: DVKVTQSSRYLVKRTGEKVFLECVQDMDHENMFWYRQDPGLGLRLIYFSYDVKMKEKGDIPEGYSVSREKKERFSLILESASTNQTSMYLCASSFSSGLSNPQHFGDGTRLSIL.

This clonotype was seen a few times. The rearrangement links TRBV11-2 to TRBJ1-1; D is unresolved. CDR3 length: 16 residues. Germline lookup yields CDR1 SGHAT and CDR2 FQNNGV. V was shortened by 5 bases and J by 2 bases, with 18 bases between the two germline ends. The CDR3 coding sequence is TGTGCCAGCAGCATGACCGTGGGCTGGGGAAACACTGAAGCTTTCTTT. It encodes CASSMTVGWGNTEAFF.

V and J are TRBV7-6 and TRBJ1-2, with unresolved D. The V and J ends lost 5 bases and 4 bases respectively, with 17 bases between them. The CDR3 extends over 15 amino acids. From germline, CDR1 is SGHVS and CDR2 FNYEAQ. Written as DNA, the CDR3 is TGTGCCAGCAGCGGTACCGTTGGGCCCTCCTATGGCTACACCTTC. This translates into CASSGTVGPSYGYTF.

The rearrangement links TRBV7-1 to TRBJ1-3; 7 nucleotides agree with TRBD1. TRBV7-1 is given ORF status, its function remaining uncertain. The CDR3 has 16 residues. The V segment lost 5 bases and the J segment 0 bases; nucleotides outside the gene matches: 7. CDR3 DNA sequence: TGTGCCAGCAGCCCGTGGGACAGTTCCTCTGGAAACACCATATATTTT. It translates to CASSPWDSSSGNTIYF.

This chain links TRBV20-1 with TRBJ1-6; possibly TRBD1 for D (5 bases). The germline V and J ends were trimmed by 5 bases and 6 bases, with 11 bases remaining between them. Germline V lookup: CDR1 DFQATT, CDR2 SNEGSKA (reference sequence). CDR3 size: 13 residues. The CDR3 region has the DNA TGCAGTGCTGCGACAGTCAGTAATTCACCCCTCCACTTT. Amino acids: CSAATVSNSPLHF.

The sample holds a few counts of this clonotype. The chain joins TRBV7-2 to TRBJ1-5; 7 bases agree with TRBD1. The ends lost 4 bases at V and 6 bases at J; junction bases unmatched: 9. This CDR3 is built from 15 residues. CDR1 SGHTA and CDR2 FQGNSA come from the germline V gene. CDR3 nucleotides: TGTGCCAGCAGCTCAGGACAGGTCTGGGGTCAGCCCCAGCATTTT. Its protein is CASSSGQVWGQPQHF.

The CDR3 nucleotides read TGTGCCACCAGCGCTGGGGGTAGCACAGATACGCAGTATTTT. Translation: CATSAGGSTDTQYF. The chain recombines TRBV15 with TRBJ2-3, with D possibly being TRBD1 or TRBD2 (5 bases each). V lost 5 bases and J lost 0, with 9 bases in between. The CDR3 runs to 14 residues. The germline V gene encodes CDR1 LNHNV and CDR2 YYDKDF (reference sequence). The variable domain in full, with the rest retrieved from reference TRBV15 and TRBJ2-3, is DAMVIQNPRYQVTQFGKPVTLSCSQTLNHNVMYWYQQKSSQAPKLLFHYYDKDFNNEADTPDNFQSRRPNTSFCFLDIRSPGLGDTAMYLCATSAGGSTDTQYFGPGTRLTVL.

The CDR3 loop reads CASSYSKRSGRRKSAKNIQYF. As DNA, the CDR3 is TGTGCCAGCAGTTACTCGAAACGTTCCGGGAGGAGGAAGAGCGCCAAAAACATTCAGTACTTC. V and J are TRBV6-5 and TRBJ2-4; TRBD2 aligns across 7 bases. Trimming cost V 0 bases and J 1 base; bases outside gene matches: 18. The CDR3 covers 21 residues. CDR1 and CDR2 (germline): MNHEY, SVGAGI.

The V gene is TRBV20-1, the J gene TRBJ1-5, with D possibly being TRBD1 (6 bases). From germline, CDR1 is DFQATT and CDR2 SNEGSKA (reference sequence). V was trimmed by 0 bases and J by 0 bases, leaving 12 bases between them. The CDR3 sequence is 16 residues long. The CDR3 bases are TGCAGTGCTAGAGATAAGGACAGCTATAGCAATCAGCCCCAGCATTTT. Protein sequence: CSARDKDSYSNQPQHF.

The genes are TRBV6-1 and TRBJ1-5; 7 nucleotides align to TRBD1. CDR3 length: 13 residues. V trimming: 10 bases; J trimming: 3 bases; junction bases outside the gene matches: 6. Germline V gene lookup returns CDR1 MNHNS and CDR2 SASEGT. CDR3 in DNA: TGTGCCATACAGGGGCTTTACAATCAGCCCCAGCATTTT. Encoded protein: CAIQGLYNQPQHF.

On this clonotype: A much larger clone differs from this one at a single base, so this may be a read error. This chain uses TRBV7-2 with TRBJ2-3; D is possibly TRBD2 (6 bases). Germline loops: CDR1 SGHTA, CDR2 FQGNSA. V was shortened by 2 bases and J by 0 bases, with 12 bases between the two germline ends. The CDR3 sequence is 16 residues long. CDR3 region: CASSLLGRMSTDTQYF. For the CDR3, the DNA is TGTGCCAGCAGCTTATTGGGGAGGATGAGCACAGATACGCAGTATTTT.

Only a few counts were recorded for this clonotype. This chain connects TRBV6-1 to TRBJ2-3; tentatively, D is TRBD1 (7 bases). Germline lookup yields CDR1 MNHNS and CDR2 SASEGT. V lost 7 bases, J lost 6 bases, and 17 bases lay in between. CDR3 length: 14 amino acids. In nucleotides, the CDR3 is TGTGCCAGCACCCCAGGAGGGGGCGCGGATACGCAGTATTTT. This encodes CASTPGGGADTQYF.

The chain joins TRBV6-1 to TRBJ2-7; the D is unclear. From germline, CDR1 is MNHNS and CDR2 SASEGT. This CDR3 is built from 15 residues. V gave up 2 bases and J gave up 2 bases, with 13 bases separating them. The CDR3 DNA follows: TGTGCCAGCAGTGAATTCAGGACGCGAACCTACGAGCAGTACTTC. The encoded protein is CASSEFRTRTYEQYF.